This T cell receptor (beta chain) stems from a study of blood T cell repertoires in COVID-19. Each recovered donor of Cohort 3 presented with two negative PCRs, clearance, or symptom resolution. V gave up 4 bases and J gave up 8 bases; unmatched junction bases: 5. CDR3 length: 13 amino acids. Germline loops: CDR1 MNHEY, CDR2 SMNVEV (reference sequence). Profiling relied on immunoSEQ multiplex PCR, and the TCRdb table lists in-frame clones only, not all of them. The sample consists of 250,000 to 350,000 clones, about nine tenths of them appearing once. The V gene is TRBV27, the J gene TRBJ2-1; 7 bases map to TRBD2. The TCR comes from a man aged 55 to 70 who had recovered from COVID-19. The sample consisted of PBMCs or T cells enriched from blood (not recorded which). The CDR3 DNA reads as TGTGCCAGCAGTTGGACTAGTCGGCATGAGCAGTTCTTC. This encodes CASSWTSRHEQFF.